This T cell receptor beta chain derives from a study of T-cell memory formation after mild COVID-19. TCRdb analysed the 5' RACE reads with MiXCR anew, one entry per CDR3 protein. The top ten hold 11% to 15% of the sample, which has some 120,000 distinct CDR3 sequences, roughly 15% seen once. This clonotype was observed a few times. The TCR originated in an adult woman who had mild COVID-19 (a few samples of this study predate the infection). Cell type and time point are not known. Sequencing was carried out using PBMCs or a T cell subset sorted from them (not recorded which).

CDR3 sequence (DNA): TGTGCCAGCAGCTTAGTAAACCAAAATGAGCAGTTCTTC. Its translation: CASSLVNQNEQFF. This rearrangement joins TRBV11-1 to TRBJ2-1, with unresolved D. Germline V gene sequence: CDR1 SGHAT, CDR2 FQDESV (reference sequence). The CDR3 has 13 residues. Trimming cost V 1 base and J 7 bases, with 8 bases left between them.